Sequencing of this TCR beta chain was carried out in a study of blood T cell repertoires in COVID-19. Study-wide background: Donors in the United States, Italy and Spain gave samples during acute or convalescent COVID-19. T cells, B-cell-depleted T cells, or PBMCs supplied cDNA or gDNA.

As processed by the authors: The assay estimated nucleated cells by amplifying reference gene primers. Generated by immunoSEQ multiplex PCR, the TCRdb table keeps only in-frame clones and is missing some. D and trimming come from the DNA, and the V and J calls and clone size come from that table. The repertoire holds roughly 250,000 clones, with 85% to 90% as singletons. The source is a woman aged 35 to 49 with acute or convalescent COVID-19. The sequencing input was peripheral blood.

The CDR3 region has the DNA TGCGCCAGCAGCGCCGGAGACAGGGTGAACACTGAAGCTTTCTTT. It is translated as CASSAGDRVNTEAFF. The rearrangement links TRBV5-1 to TRBJ1-1, with 7 bases aligning to TRBD1. Germline CDR1 reads SGHRS; CDR2 reads YFSETQ. V gave up 4 bases and J gave up 0 bases; unmatched junction bases: 6. The CDR3 is 15 amino acids.